One and the same sample provided the 3 T cell receptor beta chains below, sequenced in a study of blood T cell repertoires in COVID-19. Libraries were prepared by immunoSEQ multiplex PCR; TCRdb keeps only in-frame clonotypes and omits some of them. This repertoire shows approximately 97,000 clones, 87% found once; its top ten account for roughly 2%. Sequencing was done on a sample of peripheral blood. These receptors were collected from a man aged 45-60 years with active COVID-19.

The rearrangement joins TRBV9 to TRBJ2-5; 8 nucleotides line up with TRBD2. CDR3 length: 15 residues. Germline V gives CDR1 SGDLS, CDR2 YYNGEE. V was clipped by 3 bases and J by 4 bases; unmatched bases: 8. The CDR3 region has the DNA TGTGCCAGCAGCGATGGGACTAGTAGGGGAGAGACCCAGTACTTC. Its translation is CASSDGTSRGETQYF.

This rearrangement joins TRBV2 to TRBJ1-5, with a possible D match to TRBD1 (6 bases). The V end lost 2 bases, the J end lost 7 bases, and 9 bases lay between the germline ends. The length of the CDR3 is 13 residues. Germline V CDR1 and CDR2: SNHLY, FYNNEI. CDR3 coding DNA: TGTGCCAGCAGTGAATGGGGGCCCCAGCCCCAGCATTTT. As protein: CASSEWGPQPQHF.

The chain has TRBV7-2 and TRBJ2-2; D is unresolved. The CDR3 covers 16 residues. The germline CDR1 and CDR2 sequences are SGHTA and FQGNSA. V shed 0 bases and J shed 4 bases, with 12 bases lying between them. The chain's CDR3 is CASSLALADPTGELFF. For the CDR3, the DNA is TGTGCCAGCAGCTTAGCGTTAGCAGACCCCACCGGGGAGCTGTTTTTT.